This TCR beta chain was found in a study of blood T cells in healthy people across ages. In its sample, this clonotype was seen a few times. The antigen is unknown. Whole-study results and caveats: Age showed a roughly linear inverse relationship with TCR beta diversity per million T cells.

Using a J-beta primer mix together with a sample-barcoded 5' primer, a second PCR was run for about 7 to 12 cycles. The yield of each sample was at least 2.5 million CDR3-containing paired-end reads. TCRdb reanalysed the 5' RACE reads using MiXCR and keeps one entry per CDR3 protein. The sample consists of more than 700,000 distinct CDR3 sequences, about 53% of them appearing once. CDR3 length: 18 residues. V lost 2 bases to trimming and J lost 0 bases, with 14 bases between them. Germline CDR1 reads KGHSH; CDR2 reads LQKENI. Sequencing used blood. The chain is built from TRBV18 and TRBJ2-6, with D perhaps TRBD1 or TRBD2 (5 bases each). This sequence was found in a man aged 80 or over in good health. This CDR3 reads CASSPLGPIVSGANVLTF. The CDR3 DNA reads as TGTGCCAGCTCACCATTGGGACCTATTGTCTCTGGGGCCAACGTCCTGACTTTC.